Listed below are T cell receptor beta chains from one sample, sequenced in a study of T-cell memory formation after mild COVID-19. TCRdb re-called the 5' RACE reads through MiXCR, storing one row per CDR3 protein. The sample shows some 410,000 distinct CDR3 sequences, under 25% of them seen only once. Sequenced input: PBMCs or a T cell subset sorted from them (not recorded which). The receptor source for this set is an adult woman who had mild COVID-19 (a few samples of this study predate the infection). Cell type and time point are not known. Both conserved end residues are trimmed from each CDR3.

V gene: TRBV12-3/TRBV12-4; J gene: TRBJ1-5; CDR3 protein: ASSVRGGGHSNQPQH
V gene: TRBV7-3; J gene: TRBJ2-3; CDR3 protein: ASRPTSGEGSTQY
V gene: TRBV10-3; J gene: TRBJ1-2; CDR3 protein: AISEVTRNYT
V gene: TRBV10-3; J gene: TRBJ2-7; CDR3 protein: AISESGQGWFSYEQY
V gene: TRBV11-3; J gene: TRBJ1-5; CDR3 protein: ASSPLKHRGVYSNQPQH
V gene: TRBV5-1; J gene: TRBJ1-4; CDR3 protein: ASSPAGQGTNEKLF
V gene: TRBV19; J gene: TRBJ1-2; CDR3 protein: ASSIVPGNYGYT
V gene: TRBV3-1; J gene: TRBJ2-1; CDR3 protein: ASSHSGGSYNEQF
V gene: TRBV9; J gene: TRBJ2-1; CDR3 protein: ASSVGTSSYNEQF
V gene: TRBV4-3; J gene: TRBJ2-2; CDR3 protein: ASRKKAGELF
V gene: TRBV19; J gene: TRBJ2-5; CDR3 protein: ASSWTGGIETQY
V gene: TRBV27; J gene: TRBJ1-1; CDR3 protein: ASSPRGRGSEAF
V gene: TRBV15; J gene: TRBJ2-3; CDR3 protein: ATSRGGRSTDTQY
V gene: TRBV12-3/TRBV12-4; J gene: TRBJ1-5; CDR3 protein: ASSSRDRGQGQPQH
V gene: TRBV12-3/TRBV12-4; J gene: TRBJ1-3; CDR3 protein: ASRTSGGNTIY
V gene: TRBV7-8; J gene: TRBJ1-4; CDR3 protein: ASSQGGQGNEKLF
V gene: TRBV29-1; J gene: TRBJ2-3; CDR3 protein: SVPTGQMGTDTQY
V gene: TRBV7-2; J gene: TRBJ2-2; CDR3 protein: ASSLRTGGLGELF
V gene: TRBV20-1; J gene: TRBJ2-5; CDR3 protein: SARDFGEAKETQY
V gene: TRBV29-1; J gene: TRBJ2-3; CDR3 protein: SVATGEGTDTQY
V gene: TRBV20-1; J gene: TRBJ1-5; CDR3 protein: SARVGGIDNQPQH
V gene: TRBV7-9; J gene: TRBJ2-6; CDR3 protein: ASSLVGFAGGFSGANVLT
V gene: TRBV12-3/TRBV12-4; J gene: TRBJ1-2; CDR3 protein: ASSRQVGIYGYT
V gene: TRBV5-1; J gene: TRBJ1-3; CDR3 protein: ASSLARDRPGNTIY
V gene: TRBV7-9; J gene: TRBJ2-1; CDR3 protein: ASTNPHGPNQF
V gene: TRBV5-1; J gene: TRBJ1-1; CDR3 protein: ASSLGQDFTEAF
V gene: TRBV27; J gene: TRBJ2-2; CDR3 protein: ASSATGGLLTGELF
V gene: TRBV2; J gene: TRBJ2-5; CDR3 protein: ASSEAVGRGGETQY
V gene: TRBV7-3; J gene: TRBJ2-5; CDR3 protein: ASSLYQETQY
V gene: TRBV5-1; J gene: TRBJ1-2; CDR3 protein: ASSWAGTGDGYGYT
V gene: TRBV2; J gene: TRBJ1-2; CDR3 protein: ASSEGGRLSYGYT
V gene: TRBV5-6; J gene: TRBJ2-2; CDR3 protein: ASSFRTGGITGELF
V gene: TRBV15; J gene: TRBJ1-5; CDR3 protein: ATSSGSNQPQH
V gene: TRBV12-3/TRBV12-4; J gene: TRBJ2-5; CDR3 protein: ASSFSGGRQETQY
V gene: TRBV20-1; J gene: TRBJ2-1; CDR3 protein: SANPQVRRHNEQF
V gene: TRBV5-1; J gene: TRBJ2-5; CDR3 protein: ASSGGGMETQY
V gene: TRBV11-2; J gene: TRBJ1-3; CDR3 protein: ASSSVTGRNTIY
V gene: TRBV21-1; J gene: TRBJ2-2; CDR3 protein: PPGLANTGELF
V gene: TRBV29-1; J gene: TRBJ1-1; CDR3 protein: SVDSGVRAEAF
V gene: TRBV15; J gene: TRBJ1-1; CDR3 protein: ATSRTQVTEAF